The subject of this entry is one T cell receptor (beta chain). Its cognate antigen has yet to be identified. Qualities for individual bases were not recorded, and no much larger clone is one base off. The library was prepared using the immunoSEQ multiplex PCR assay. For the multiplex PCR, a mixture combining 60 forward primers for TCR Vbeta segments and 13 reverse primers for TCR Jbeta segments was used. Amplification of the CDR3 region of rearranged TCR beta genes was performed with a multiplex PCR assay on genomic DNA. Amplified TCR beta libraries were sequenced as 87-base-pair reads on the Illumina HiSeq System. On the study's bioinformatics: In a later analysis, some 80 million unique TCR beta chains were counted across the 690 or so repertoires, and approximately 11 million of these chains were shared by at least two donors. Raw reads were error-corrected and collapsed into unique sequences by a nearest-neighbor algorithm in which closely related sequences were merged to remove PCR and sequencing errors. V, D and J gene segments were assigned by aligning CDR3 sequences to IMGT reference sequences. For a sequence to be retained, at least a six-nucleotide match to both a V gene segment and a J gene segment was required. A rearrangement was called productive if the CDR3 had no stop codons and remained in frame with V and J, and every other rearrangement was called non-productive. CDR3 was defined by IMGT convention, running from the second conserved V-encoded cysteine to the conserved J-encoded phenylalanine. The earlier analysis of about 500 of the donors excluded sequences that lacked an unambiguous match to a single V gene segment. In an earlier analysis of 587 of the donors, a V segment was called functional when productive rearrangements were above 56.7%, and segregating when the standard deviation between donors exceeded 5%. A statistical classification framework was built to diagnose cytomegalovirus status from the catalog of TCR beta chain sequences. In a later analysis, V and J genes were assigned by comparing TCR nucleotide sequences against IMGT/GENE-DB human TR gene sequences. The TCRdist pipeline was used in a later analysis to assign CDR3 sequences and most-parsimonious VDJ recombination scenarios. In a later analysis, each TCR beta chain was defined by its CDR3 amino acid sequence together with its V-gene family, and reads without a unique V-gene family were excluded. As a way to deal with suspected cross-contamination and a sequencing artifact, a later analysis dropped 592 nucleotide sequences that were highly shared and had low generation probability. In a later analysis, a clonal expansion index for each public chain was calculated from normalized within-repertoire ranks of inferred template counts. In a later analysis, generation probabilities were computed using a VDJ recombination model fitted to out-of-frame rearrangements, and the results were checked against IGoR. In a later analysis, hypergeometric tests were used to score TCR-TCR, TCR-HLA and TCR-CMV co-occurrence, with a repertoire-size bias correction applied to TCR pairs. To estimate false discovery rates, a later analysis permuted the HLA or CMV assignments 20 times. In a later analysis, co-occurring TCRs were grouped with DBSCAN, and TCRdist sequence similarity was added when clustering was performed within HLA-allele-positive subsets. Repertoires with fewer than 30,000 or more than 120,000 public chains, plus five repertoires with anomalous nucleotide sharing, were excluded from co-occurrence clustering. TCRdb carries this immuneACCESS record with in-frame sequences only. Its versions omit some clonotypes, under half of them owing to an unresolved V gene in the studies checked, with the rest unexplained. V and J calls and clone size come straight from that table; D and trimming were deduced from the DNA. The sample table lists some 81,000 clones, about three quarters of them with a count of one. The ten top clones hold 11% of the sample.

The cohort consisted of some 670 healthy bone marrow donors. At the time of sampling, every cohort member was nominally healthy, though immune exposures that went unrecorded were likely present. The donor tested CMV seropositive and was one of the 289 seropositive cohort members. Every donor gave a peripheral blood sample, and the peripheral blood mononuclear cells from that sample were used for TCR beta sequencing. Genomic DNA extraction from the blood cell samples was performed with the Qiagen DNeasy Blood Extraction Kit. The data belong to a study of cytomegalovirus exposure and HLA in healthy donors (TCRdb year 2017). For the study in its entirety: An earlier analysis of about 530 of the donors reported over 250 Gb of sequence data and 117 million unique TCR beta sequences obtained from about 179 million T cells. An early release covering 550 to 650 HLA-typed donors comprised about 310 gigabases of sequencing data and approximately 80 million unique TCR sequences. Of the approximately 370 genotyped donors, 80% to 90% were placed in the genetic ancestry cluster associated with self-reported Caucasian donors. The study aimed to test whether signatures of past pathogen exposure could be identified by cataloging public T cell receptors. Using immunosequencing, the study profiled T cell repertoires from fewer than 850 subjects and related those repertoires to cytomegalovirus serostatus. Along with the approximately 700-subject first cohort, a separate validation cohort of over a hundred different subjects was used. The study combined high-throughput TCR immunosequencing, statistical association of individual TCRs with disease status, and machine learning to predict cytomegalovirus infection status. A later analysis re-examined previously published TCR beta repertoires from roughly 720 donors and added high-resolution HLA genotyping to investigate patterns of TCR occurrence. In the later analysis, no new phenotypic data were used to find candidate immune exposures; instead, reliance was placed on TCR beta sequences and their occurrence across donors. In an earlier analysis of 500 to 650 of the donors, high-throughput TCR beta sequencing was used to judge whether each TCR beta V gene segment behaved as functional or pseudogenic. Donor age, sex, ethnicity and CMV serostatus were collected together with the repertoire data. In a later genetic analysis, genome-wide SNP genotypes for 398 of the 666 donors were used, and that subset was treated as a discovery cohort. All discovery cohort repertoires had been generated on a single sequencing platform. Both class I and class II loci were covered by HLA typing, at four-digit resolution. The number of donors typed differed by locus, with roughly 629-640 for A, B, C, DRB1 and DQB1, about 500 for DQA1, over 600 for DPA1, and around 450 for DPB1. A handful of DR-DQ haplotypes were handled as single units for association and clustering because linkage in the cohort was strong. Among around 400 genotyped donors of the cohort, an average of around 220,000 unique TCR beta nucleotide sequences was sequenced per donor, of which about 18% were non-productive. Paper-wide results and their limitations: The study gave a list of more than 150 TCR beta chains associated with cytomegalovirus. Because some donors lacked HLA typing at each locus, the association tests relied only on the typed subset. Immune exposure information for the cohort was limited to CMV serostatus. The classifier was reported to diagnose cytomegalovirus status with high specificity and sensitivity in both the original and validation cohorts. Three of the identified cytomegalovirus-associated TCR beta chains were confirmed in vitro to be specific for cytomegalovirus antigens. This cohort had only TCR beta chains sequenced, and the lack of alpha or paired-chain data limited which features could be detected. A later analysis found that most CMV-associated TCR beta chains appeared HLA-restricted, with HLA associations seemingly driven largely by CMV exposure. A cluster of highly shared sequence variants was judged likely to be a technical artifact of the sequencing pipeline. According to a later genetic analysis, donors in an Asian-associated ancestry cluster had fewer N-insertions in productive TCRs than the approximately 650-donor mean. A later analysis associated about 18,000 TCR beta sequences with specific HLA alleles at a false discovery rate of 0.05. A later analysis reported that several top co-occurrence clusters appeared linked to parvovirus B19, influenza, CMV and Epstein-Barr virus. An association between a missense DCLRE1C variant and V-gene and J-gene trimming of TCR beta chains was found in a later genetic analysis and replicated in an independent cohort. In a later analysis, TCR association rates were found to vary across HLA loci, with the most associated TCRs seen for DRB1 alleles and the fewest for HLA-C alleles. In a later analysis, HLA-associated TCR beta chains showed more clonal expansion and lower generation probabilities than non-associated chains that were equally common. It was suggested by the authors that the approach could potentially be generalized to other disease states and immunological phenotypes. Presence/absence analyses assumed roughly uniform sequencing depth across donors, an assumption that may not hold. When HLA alleles, especially DR and DQ, strongly co-occurred, TCR associations were difficult to assign to individual alleles. Correlated functional status among segregating V segments might reflect linkage disequilibrium, but an unknown experimental factor could not be ruled out. The earlier analysis of around 600 of the donors excluded roughly 17 rarely observed V segments, including chromosome 9 orphons, because counts were too low. While some public TCRs were present in many individuals, most TCR sequences turned up only very rarely across donors. In an earlier analysis of about 600 of the donors, most TCR beta V segments appeared in productive rearrangements about 87% or about 30% of the time, broadly matching IMGT annotations. The 87-base-pair reads could not distinguish some IMGT-functional V segments, including TRBV6-2 and TRBV6-3, so those segments were excluded. A further reported finding was that TCR beta sequences accurately predicted the HLA-A and HLA-B alleles for most subjects in the first cohort.

V drops 0 bases and J drops 1 base, leaving 7 bases in between. Including cysteine and phenylalanine, the CDR3 has 14 amino acids. Only the CDR3 portion is preserved as DNA: 42 bases, with reading frame beginning at the first base. CDR1 SGDLS and CDR2 YYNGEE were looked up in the germline V gene. Sequenced sample: PBMCs. This TCR was recovered from a woman between 40 and 50 years old in good health and CMV-seropositive. The chain uses TRBV9 and TRBJ1-2, and possibly TRBD1, on 5 matching bases. The CDR3 amino acid sequence is: CASSVGQGNYGYTF. Read as DNA, the sequence is TGTGCCAGCAGCGTAGGGCAGGGTAACTATGGCTACACCTTC.